Listed below are T cell receptor beta chains from one sample, sequenced in a study of T cell responses to AZD1222 COVID-19 vaccine. The protocol was immunoSEQ multiplex PCR, while the TCRdb copy is restricted to in-frame clones and leaves out a portion. The profile covers around 120,000 clones, with 91% appearing a single time and more than 2.5% taken by the ten largest. The sequences come from peripheral blood, collected on day 0 of AZD1222 vaccination. These receptors originate from an adult in good health. Each CDR3 is given with its conserved first and last residue. The D gene is left open where the match is weak. Part of the rows lack a size; the others show once, few, many or a class for expanded clones.

TRBJ2-1,-,TRBV7-6,-,CASSSNVPLANEQFF,TGTGCCAGCAGCTCCAACGTGCCTCTCGCCAATGAGCAGTTCTTC
TRBJ1-3,-,TRBV5-1,-,CASSLGTASSGNTIYF,TGCGCCAGCAGCTTGGGGACAGCGAGCTCTGGAAACACCATATATTTT
TRBJ2-5,TRBD1,TRBV10-3,-,CAIRVRTGGAETQYF,TGTGCCATCAGGGTGAGGACAGGGGGCGCAGAGACCCAGTACTTC
TRBJ1-6,TRBD1,TRBV6-5,-,CATDRGNSPLHF,TGTGCCACCGACAGGGGAAATTCACCCCTCCACTTT
TRBJ2-7,-,TRBV7-2,-,CASSTRAYEQYF,TGTGCCAGCAGCACCAGGGCGTACGAGCAGTACTTC
TRBJ2-7,-,TRBV7-6,-,CASSGASEQYF,TGTGCCAGCAGCGGAGCGTCCGAGCAGTACTTC
TRBJ1-1,-,TRBV5-4,once,CASSLVMNTEAFF,TGTGCCAGCAGCTTGGTAATGAACACTGAAGCTTTCTTT
TRBJ2-5,TRBD2,TRBV20-1,-,CSYSGSETQYF,TGCAGTTATAGCGGGAGTGAGACCCAGTACTTC
TRBJ1-1,-,TRBV19,-,CASSIGTLNTEAFF,TGTGCCAGTAGTATCGGGACCCTTAACACTGAAGCTTTCTTT
TRBJ2-2,TRBD2,TRBV4-3,-,CASSRTSGINTGELFF,TGCGCCAGCAGTCGGACTAGCGGGATCAACACCGGGGAGCTGTTTTTT
TRBJ1-2,-,TRBV3-1/TRBV3-2,-,CASSQGCTYGYTF,TGTGCCAGCAGCCAAGGGTGTACCTATGGCTACACCTTC
TRBJ2-1,-,TRBV21-1,-,CASSKAGGSGGCNEQFF,TGTGCCAGCAGCAAAGCGGGGGGGTCGGGAGGCTGCAATGAGCAGTTCTTC
TRBJ2-3,TRBD2,TRBV7-6,-,CASSPLAGGYTDTQYF,TGTGCCAGCAGCCCACTAGCGGGAGGGTACACAGATACGCAGTATTTT